This record covers a single TCR beta chain. Its matching antigen is unknown. This entry belongs to a study of cytomegalovirus exposure and HLA in healthy donors. The primer mix had 60 Vbeta and 13 Jbeta primers. The repertoire was sequenced with immunoSEQ multiplex PCR; TCRdb's copy has only in-frame clones and lacks some. The table records around 200,000 clones, over 60% of them present only once. General study results and limits: Most sequenced TCRs were rare (though some public TCRs occurred in many donors).

The germline CDR1 and CDR2 sequences are KGHSH and LQKENI. This CDR3 is 13 amino acids long. Trimming took 6 bases from V and 7 from J, leaving 13 bases between them. This chain joins TRBV18 and TRBJ1-5; D is unresolved. The sample comprised PBMCs. This receptor was taken from a woman in her fifties or sixties in good health and CMV-seronegative. CDR3 coding DNA: TGTGCCAGCTCCCGCGACAAAGGACAGCCCCAGCATTTT. This translates into CASSRDKGQPQHF.